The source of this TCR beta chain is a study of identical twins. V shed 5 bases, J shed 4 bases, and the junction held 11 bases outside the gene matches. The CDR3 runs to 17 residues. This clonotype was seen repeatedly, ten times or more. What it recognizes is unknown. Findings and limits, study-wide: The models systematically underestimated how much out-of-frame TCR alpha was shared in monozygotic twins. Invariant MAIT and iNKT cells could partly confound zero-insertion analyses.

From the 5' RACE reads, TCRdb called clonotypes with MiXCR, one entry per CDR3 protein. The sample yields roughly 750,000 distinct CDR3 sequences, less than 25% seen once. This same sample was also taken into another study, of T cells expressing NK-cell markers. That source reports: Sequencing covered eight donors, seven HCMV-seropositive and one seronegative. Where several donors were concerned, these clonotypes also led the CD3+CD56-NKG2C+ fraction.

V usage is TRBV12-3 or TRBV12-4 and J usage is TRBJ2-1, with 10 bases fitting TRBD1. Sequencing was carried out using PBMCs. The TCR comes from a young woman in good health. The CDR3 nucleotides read TGTGCCAGCAGTCCTTTATGGGGGACAGGGGAATACAATGAGCAGTTCTTC. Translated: CASSPLWGTGEYNEQFF.